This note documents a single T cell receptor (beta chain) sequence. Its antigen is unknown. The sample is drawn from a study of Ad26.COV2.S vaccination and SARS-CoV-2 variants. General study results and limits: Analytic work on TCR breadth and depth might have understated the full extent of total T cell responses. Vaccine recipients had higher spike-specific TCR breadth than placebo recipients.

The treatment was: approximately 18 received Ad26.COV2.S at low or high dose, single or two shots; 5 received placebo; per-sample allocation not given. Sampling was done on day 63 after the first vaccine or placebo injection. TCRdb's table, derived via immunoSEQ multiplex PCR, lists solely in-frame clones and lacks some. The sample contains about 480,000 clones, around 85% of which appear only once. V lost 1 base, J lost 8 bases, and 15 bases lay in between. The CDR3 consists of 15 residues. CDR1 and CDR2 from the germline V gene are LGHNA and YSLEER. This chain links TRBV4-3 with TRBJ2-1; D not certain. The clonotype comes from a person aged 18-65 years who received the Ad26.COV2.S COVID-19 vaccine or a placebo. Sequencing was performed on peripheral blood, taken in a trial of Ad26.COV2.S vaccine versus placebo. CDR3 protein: CASSQGQIGVYEQFF. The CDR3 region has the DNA TGCGCCAGCAGCCAAGGGCAGATTGGAGTCTATGAGCAGTTCTTC.